This TCR beta chain came from a study of beta chain features in type 1 diabetes. The overall study: No patient-donor differences in age, gender, total cells or subset yield.

CD45RO/CCR7/CD25/CD127/CD95/CD27 separated CD4+ naive, central memory, regulatory and stem cell-like memory cells by sorting. Comments on this clone: Its antigen is currently unknown.

All of the isolated RNA was reverse transcribed, so expressed TCRB transcripts were sequenced. Sequencing used immunoSEQ multiplex PCR; TCRdb keeps in-frame clones, though not all of them. The table has tens of thousands of clones, about 72% seen once. Trimming took off 6 bases at V and 8 bases at J, with 16 bases between the two ends. In germline, CDR1 is LNHDA, CDR2 SQIVND (reference sequence). This CDR3 spans 14 amino acids. General study points: In patients and controls equally, PCR might favor templates that are shorter.

The chain joins TRBV19 to TRBJ1-4, with D maybe TRBD1 (5 bases). The sample was Tregs from blood. The clonotype was recovered from a woman aged 40 to 55 in good health. The CDR3 DNA reads TGTGCCAGTAGCGCGGGGACCGGTGACGAAAAACTGTTTTTT. Residues: CASSAGTGDEKLFF.